A single sample is the source of the 23 T cell receptor beta chains below, sequenced in a study of lymphopenia after photon versus proton radiotherapy. Generated by immunoSEQ multiplex PCR, the TCRdb table keeps only in-frame clones and is missing some. The profile shows 75,000 to 90,000 clones, around 82% of them singletons. This specimen consisted of peripheral blood, obtained from a patient treated with proton-based radiotherapy. These receptors originate from a man between 60 and 75 years old with pancreatic cancer.

The rearrangement uses TRBV6-1 and TRBJ1-2; TRBD1 agrees at 8 bases. The V segment lost 4 bases and the J segment 1 base; nucleotides outside the gene matches: 5. This CDR3 region has 15 residues. The germline gives CDR1 MNHNS, CDR2 SASEGT. CDR3 DNA: TGTGCCAGCAGTGTTCTGACAGGGGATAACTATGGCTACACCTTC. Protein: CASSVLTGDNYGYTF.

This clone came up once. At one of its ends the junction is not consistent with the germline gene, which may arise from a read error. Other nucleotide sequences from this sample produce the same CDR3. This chain uses TRBV28 with TRBJ2-7, with D uncertain. Germline V CDR1 and CDR2: MDHEN, SYDVKM. This CDR3 spans 11 amino acids. In DNA, the CDR3 is TGTGCCAGCAGGGATACCTACGAGCAGTATTTC. Translating it yields CASRDTYEQYF.

This clone showed up just a few times. This chain connects TRBV6-1 to TRBJ2-2; D may be TRBD2 (6 bases). CDR3 length equals 12 residues. Germline V lookup: CDR1 MNHNS, CDR2 SASEGT. V lost 5 bases, J lost 6 bases, and 7 bases lay in between. The CDR3 DNA reads as TGTGCCAGCAGTCTAGCGTCCGGGGAGCTGTTTTTT. Its protein product is CASSLASGELFF.

The genes are TRBV6-5 and TRBJ1-5; maybe TRBD1 (5 bases). The CDR3 is made up of 13 amino acids. From germline, CDR1 is MNHEY and CDR2 SVGAGI. V was clipped by 0 bases and J by 10 bases, with 10 bases between them. The CDR3 nucleotides are TGTGCCAGCAGTTACTCGAGAGGGGCCCCCCAGCATTTT. Protein product: CASSYSRGAPQHF.

The chain combines TRBV28 with TRBJ1-1, with TRBD1 as a possible D gene (5 bases). The V and J ends lost 5 bases and 8 bases respectively, with 21 bases between them. Germline CDR1 MDHEN, CDR2 SYDVKM. This CDR3 contains 15 residues. This CDR3 is CASSPPYAGKGEAFF. The CDR3 DNA reads as TGTGCCAGCAGTCCTCCGTATGCAGGGAAGGGCGAAGCTTTCTTT.

The rearrangement joins TRBV7-8 to TRBJ2-7; TRBD2 is a possible D gene (7 bases). V lost 3 bases, J lost 6 bases, and 15 bases lay in between. The V gene's germline CDR1 is SGHVS and CDR2 FQNEAQ. The CDR3 spans 14 residues. CDR3 loop: CASSFGGRGPEQYF. CDR3 nucleotide sequence: TGTGCCAGCAGCTTCGGGGGGCGGGGGCCCGAGCAGTACTTC.

The genes are TRBV11-2 and TRBJ2-1, with 7 bases identical to TRBD2. CDR1 SGHAT and CDR2 FQNNGV come from the germline V gene. Unmatched junction bases numbered 0, after V lost 1 base and J lost 0 bases. This CDR3 spans 15 amino acids. Here the CDR3 reads CASSLGGSSYNEQFF. Here the CDR3 DNA reads TGTGCCAGCAGCTTAGGCGGGAGCTCCTACAATGAGCAGTTCTTC.

Written as DNA, the CDR3 is TGTGCCAGCTCACCACGGTTAGCGGGAGGTTACGGGGATGAGCAGTTCTTC. Its translation is CASSPRLAGGYGDEQFF. The chain couples TRBV18 to TRBJ2-1; 10 bases line up with TRBD2. The V segment lost 1 base and the J segment 8 bases; nucleotides outside the gene matches: 11. In germline, CDR1 is KGHSH, CDR2 LQKENI. This CDR3 comprises 17 residues.

The chain combines TRBV19 with TRBJ2-7, with 10 positions matching TRBD2. The CDR3 runs 17 residues. V lost 3 bases to trimming and J lost 6 bases; unmatched junction nucleotides: 14. Germline V gene data show CDR1 as LNHDA and CDR2 as SQIVND (reference sequence). CDR3 sequence reads: CASSMPPRLAGAAEQYF. For the CDR3, the DNA is TGTGCCAGTAGTATGCCCCCCAGGCTAGCGGGAGCCGCCGAGCAGTACTTC.

This clone appeared once. The V gene is TRBV6-1, the J gene TRBJ1-2; D is unclear. V lost 1 base and J 4 bases, leaving 10 bases between the germline ends. CDR1 is MNHNS and CDR2 is SASEGT in the germline V gene. This CDR3 has 14 amino acids. For the CDR3, the DNA is TGTGCCAGCAGTGAAGGAATCCAGTTCTATGGCTACACCTTC. Translation: CASSEGIQFYGYTF.

CDR3 sequence reads: CASSLVARPTDTQYF. CDR3 in DNA: TGTGCCAGCAGCTTAGTCGCTAGGCCCACAGATACGCAGTATTTT. The rearrangement uses TRBV7-9 and TRBJ2-3; D call uncertain. Looked up from germline, CDR1 is SEHNR and CDR2 is FQNEAQ (reference sequence). Deletions cut 1 base from V and 2 bases from J, with 10 bases between. The CDR3 consists of 15 residues.

The J gene is TRBJ2-1, the V gene TRBV6-1; D gene unclear. V was shortened by 3 bases and J by 11 bases, with 11 bases between the two germline ends. Germline V gene lookup returns CDR1 MNHNS and CDR2 SASEGT. The CDR3 loop spans 12 amino acids. CDR3 sequence: CASSDPLVQQFF. In nucleotides, the CDR3 is TGTGCCAGCAGTGACCCCCTAGTGCAGCAGTTCTTC.

The CDR3 DNA sequence: TGTGCCAGTAGTATTTCTAGGGGAAGTGGAGAGACCCAGTACTTC. It is translated as CASSISRGSGETQYF. This chain connects TRBV19 to TRBJ2-5, with TRBD1 as a possible D gene (5 bases). Per the germline V gene, CDR1 is LNHDA and CDR2 is SQIVND (reference sequence). V lost 3 bases and J 4 bases, leaving 15 bases between the germline ends. The CDR3 contains 15 residues.

This clone appeared a single time. V and J are TRBV25-1 and TRBJ2-7; TRBD1 is a possible D gene (5 bases). Per germline, CDR1 MGHDK and CDR2 SYGVNS. The CDR3 runs 14 residues. Trimming pared 5 bases from V and 2 bases from J, leaving 13 bases between. In nucleotides, the CDR3 is TGTGCCAGCAGTTCCGACCCCAGGGCCTACGAGCAGTACTTC. Translated, it gives CASSSDPRAYEQYF.

In its sample, this clone was seen once. The rearrangement uses TRBV19 and TRBJ2-2; no definite D call. Trimming stripped 4 bases from V and 0 bases from J, with 15 bases between. From germline, CDR1 is LNHDA and CDR2 SQIVND (reference sequence). CDR3 length equals 17 residues. CDR3 protein: CASSTLLSGTNTGELFF. The DNA for the CDR3 is TGTGCCAGTAGTACCCTCCTATCGGGCACGAACACCGGGGAGCTGTTTTTT. Full variable domain (outside the CDR3, taken from reference TRBV19 and TRBJ2-2): DGGITQSPKYLFRKEGQNVTLSCEQNLNHDAMYWYRQDPGQGLRLIYYSQIVNDFQKGDIAEGYSVSREKKESFPLTVTSAQKNPTAFYLCASSTLLSGTNTGELFFGEGSRLTVL.

This sequence joins TRBV9 and TRBJ2-2; D unresolved. Germline V lookup: CDR1 SGDLS, CDR2 YYNGEE. The CDR3 covers 13 residues. V gave up 0 bases and J gave up 4 bases, with 4 bases separating them. Here the CDR3 reads CASSVGFTGELFF. In DNA form, the CDR3 reads TGTGCCAGCAGCGTAGGATTCACCGGGGAGCTGTTTTTT.

V gene TRBV6-1 combines with J gene TRBJ2-7; no definite D call. V lost 6 bases to trimming and J lost 6 bases, with 15 bases between them. CDR3 length: 13 residues. Per germline, CDR1 MNHNS and CDR2 SASEGT. The CDR3 DNA reads as TGTGCCAGCAGCGATAACAGACCCTCCGAGCAGTACTTC. This translates into CASSDNRPSEQYF.

This clone is labeled as medium-sized. This chain uses TRBV6-1 with TRBJ1-2; D may be TRBD1 (6 bases). The CDR3 length is 16 residues. CDR1 and CDR2 from the germline V gene are MNHNS and SASEGT. V lost 6 bases and J 8 bases, leaving 25 bases between the germline ends. CDR3 DNA: TGTGCCAGCAGCGAACTGCACAGGGCTCGTACGGGAGGCTACACCTTC. Translated, it gives CASSELHRARTGGYTF.

This chain links TRBV7-2 with TRBJ2-3, with TRBD2 matching over 10 bases. Trimming removed 2 bases from V and 0 bases from J; junction bases left unmatched: 5. CDR3 size: 17 residues. CDR1 is SGHTA, CDR2 FQGNSA, per germline. CDR3 amino acids: CASSLPGTSASTDTQYF. In DNA, the CDR3 is TGTGCCAGCAGCTTACCCGGGACTAGCGCTAGCACAGATACGCAGTATTTT.

The chain joins TRBV5-6 to TRBJ1-3; TRBD1 matches 9 bases. This CDR3 region has 16 residues. Germline V gene lookup returns CDR1 SGHDT and CDR2 YYEEEE. J was trimmed by 5 bases and V by 2 bases; bases with no gene match: 8. CDR3 sequence: CASSFITGTGRNTIYF. The CDR3 coding sequence is TGTGCCAGCAGCTTCATTACTGGGACAGGGAGAAACACCATATATTTT.

The chain combines TRBV19 with TRBJ1-2; no definite D call. Trimming took off 4 bases at V and 8 bases at J, with 8 bases between the two ends. Germline V gene sequence: CDR1 LNHDA, CDR2 SQIVND (reference sequence). CDR3 length equals 11 residues. The CDR3 spells CASSNRWGYTF. CDR3 nucleotide sequence: TGTGCCAGTAGTAACCGGTGGGGCTACACCTTC.

The chain employs TRBV10-3 and TRBJ2-3, with TRBD2 matching 12 bases. In germline, CDR1 is ENHRY, CDR2 SYGVKD. After removal of 4 bases from V and 6 bases from J, the junction contained 5 bases not matched to a gene. The CDR3 length is 15 residues. The DNA for the CDR3 is TGTGCCATCAGTGGACTAGCGGGAGTTGGGGATACGCAGTATTTT. Amino acid sequence: CAISGLAGVGDTQYF.

The gene calls are TRBV30 and TRBJ2-7, with TRBD1 matching over 7 bases. CDR3 length: 15 amino acids. Germline CDR1 GTSNPN, CDR2 SVGIG (reference sequence). V trimming: 3 bases; J trimming: 0 bases; junction bases outside the gene matches: 8. CDR3 loop: CAWSPQQGSSYEQYF. The CDR3 region has the DNA TGTGCCTGGAGCCCACAACAGGGGAGCTCCTACGAGCAGTACTTC.